A single sample gave rise to the 16 T cell receptor beta chains below, sequenced in a study of cytomegalovirus exposure and HLA in healthy donors. A multiplex PCR was run with 60 Vbeta primers and 13 Jbeta primers. TCRdb keeps only in-frame clones here, not all; method: immunoSEQ multiplex PCR. The repertoire holds about 100,000 clones, with 77% as singletons. Specimen: PBMCs. The receptors here all came from a man aged 50-60 years in good health and CMV-seropositive.

The chain recombines TRBV12-5 with TRBJ2-2, with D possibly TRBD1 on 5 matching bases. V was pared by 7 bases and J by 4 bases, with 16 bases between. CDR1 is LGHNT and CDR2 is FRNRAP in the germline V gene. CDR3 length equals 15 residues. The DNA of the CDR3 is TGTGCTAGTGCCAACCCTGCTGGGGCCACCGGGGAGCTGTTTTTT. Translating gives CASANPAGATGELFF.

This clone appeared a single time. The germline gene is not matched at one end of the junction; a read error may be the cause. This chain links TRBV7-2 with TRBJ1-2; the D is unclear. In germline, CDR1 is SGHTA, CDR2 FQGNSA. The CDR3 runs to 13 residues. CDR3 loop: CASNRGGNYGYPF. Written as DNA, the CDR3 is TGTGCCAGCAACCGAGGAGGGAACTATGGCTACCCCTTC.

This chain connects TRBV6-1 to TRBJ1-2; 8 nucleotides match TRBD1. CDR3 length: 13 amino acids. Germline lookup yields CDR1 MNHNS and CDR2 SASEGT. The ends lost 3 bases at V and 4 bases at J; junction bases unmatched: 1. The CDR3 DNA is TGTGCCAGCAGTGAGGGACAGGTCTATGGCTACACCTTC. Residues: CASSEGQVYGYTF.

This clone was seen a few times. The rearrangement joins TRBV20-1 to TRBJ2-7, with D possibly TRBD1 on 6 matching bases. V shed 7 bases and J shed 5 bases, with 9 bases lying between them. The CDR3 totals 10 residues. Germline loops: CDR1 DFQATT, CDR2 SNEGSKA (reference sequence). The CDR3: CSGHRDEQYF. The CDR3 region has the DNA TGCAGTGGACACAGGGACGAGCAGTACTTC.

The chain uses TRBV19 and TRBJ1-2, with D possibly TRBD1 on 6 matching bases. Looked up from germline, CDR1 is LNHDA and CDR2 is SQIVND (reference sequence). Trimming left V 4 bases short and J 2 bases short, with 11 bases between. This CDR3 comprises 14 residues. This CDR3 reads CASSNYRENYGYTF. The DNA for the CDR3 is TGTGCCAGTAGTAACTACAGGGAGAACTATGGCTACACCTTC.

This clone was counted once. The CDR3 loop reads CASSSGRDPEAFF. The CDR3 DNA sequence: TGCGCCAGCAGCTCCGGGAGGGATCCTGAAGCTTTCTTT. The rearrangement joins TRBV5-1 to TRBJ1-1; no clear D. There are 13 residues in the CDR3. Germline assignment: CDR1 SGHRS and CDR2 YFSETQ. V was trimmed by 3 bases and J by 6 bases, leaving 12 bases between them.

The rearrangement joins TRBV7-2 to TRBJ1-4; D might be TRBD1 (5 bases). Trimming cost V 4 bases and J 5 bases, with 14 bases left between them. Per the germline V gene, CDR1 is SGHTA and CDR2 is FQGNSA. The CDR3 is 15 residues long. This chain's CDR3 is CASSSNQGGNEKLFF. CDR3 nucleotides: TGTGCCAGCAGCTCAAACCAGGGTGGCAATGAAAAACTGTTTTTT.

The rearrangement links TRBV25-1 to TRBJ1-2, with TRBD1 matching over 12 bases. CDR3 size: 13 residues. Germline CDR1 reads MGHDK; CDR2 reads SYGVNS. The junction had 4 bases not matched to a gene; V was cut back by 2 bases and J by 12 bases. CDR3: CASSEGDRGRNTF. The CDR3 coding sequence is TGTGCCAGCAGTGAAGGGGACAGGGGGCGAAACACCTTC.

The chain joins TRBV5-1 to TRBJ1-2, with TRBD1 as a possible D gene (5 bases). This CDR3 has 13 amino acids. Trimming stripped 1 base from V and 7 bases from J, with 11 bases between. Germline V gives CDR1 SGHRS, CDR2 YFSETQ. CDR3: CASSLPQGGGYTF. In DNA form, the CDR3 reads TGCGCCAGCAGCTTGCCCCAGGGCGGTGGCTACACCTTC.

The chain has TRBV21-1 and TRBJ2-3; the table calls TRBD2, which could not be checked here. TRBV21-1 constitutes a pseudogene. The length of the CDR3 is 14 residues. CDR3 in DNA: TGTGCCAGCAGCGCCCGACTAGCGGCAGATACGCAGTATTTT. Amino acids: CASSARLAADTQYF.

This clone was recorded only once. This chain links TRBV14 with TRBJ2-3; D is possibly TRBD1 (6 bases). The CDR3 extends over 15 amino acids. V gave up 2 bases and J gave up 5 bases, with 14 bases separating them. The germline gives CDR1 SGHDN, CDR2 FVKESK. DNA for the CDR3: TGTGCCAGCAGCCAACGGCAGGGGCCGGGAGATACGCAGTATTTT. This codes for CASSQRQGPGDTQYF. Based on the CDR3 plus reference TRBV14 and TRBJ2-3, the full variable domain is EAGVTQFPSHSVIEKGQTVTLRCDPISGHDNLYWYRRVMGKEIKFLLHFVKESKQDESGMPNNRFLAERTGGTYSTLKVQPAELEDSGVYFCASSQRQGPGDTQYFGPGTRLTVL.

For this clone: The same CDR3 can be traced to other DNA sequences in this sample. The chain is built from TRBV9 and TRBJ1-2; tentatively, D is TRBD1 (5 bases). The germline gives CDR1 SGDLS, CDR2 YYNGEE. The CDR3 is 14 amino acids. The V end lost 0 bases, the J end lost 3 bases, and 9 bases lay between the germline ends. This chain's CDR3 is CASSVGQGDYGYTF. The CDR3 coding sequence is TGTGCCAGCAGCGTAGGCCAGGGCGACTATGGCTACACCTTC.

The V gene is TRBV18, the J gene TRBJ2-7; 8 nucleotides match TRBD1. The CDR3 has 14 amino acids. V lost 6 bases and J lost 0; bases outside the gene matches: 4. Germline V gives CDR1 KGHSH, CDR2 LQKENI. This CDR3 is CASSRQGPSYEQYF. The CDR3 DNA follows: TGTGCCAGCTCCCGACAGGGGCCCTCCTACGAGCAGTACTTC.

This clone was detected once. The chain joins TRBV9 to TRBJ1-1; TRBD1 matches 9 bases. The CDR3 sequence is 14 residues long. Germline V gene data show CDR1 as SGDLS and CDR2 as YYNGEE. The V and J ends lost 3 bases and 4 bases, in that order; junction bases with no gene match: 4. DNA for the CDR3: TGTGCCAGCAGCGCCTTGACAGGGGGCACTGAAGCTTTCTTT. This gives the protein CASSALTGGTEAFF.

The V gene is TRBV21-1, the J gene TRBJ1-2; the table's D gene call, TRBD1, was not cross checked with the DNA. TRBV21-1 is noted as a pseudogene. The CDR3 contains 14 residues. The CDR3 protein is CASIPGQGNYGYTF. The DNA of the CDR3 is TGTGCCAGCATTCCCGGACAGGGGAACTATGGCTACACCTTC.

The chain is built from TRBV28 and TRBJ2-7, with D hard to call. This CDR3 comprises 12 residues. Deletions cut 3 bases from V and 4 bases from J, with 7 bases between. Per germline, CDR1 MDHEN and CDR2 SYDVKM. This CDR3 is CASSFPRYEQYF. The CDR3 nucleotides are TGTGCCAGCAGTTTCCCCCGGTACGAGCAGTACTTC.